Listed below are T cell receptor beta chains from one sample, sequenced in a study of Ad26.COV2.S vaccination and SARS-CoV-2 variants. Method: immunoSEQ multiplex PCR; TCRdb's copy keeps in-frame clones and lacks some. Of about 400,000 clones in the sample, over 75% are singletons; the top ten hold 3.6%. This sample comprised peripheral blood, obtained in a trial of Ad26.COV2.S vaccine versus placebo. These receptors came from a person aged 18-65 years who received the Ad26.COV2.S COVID-19 vaccine or a placebo. Both conserved end residues are part of each CDR3. D genes are given only for firm matches. Clone sizes are given selectively: once, few, many, or a class where the clone is expanded.

d_call	v_call	j_call	clone_size	cdr3_nt	cdr3_aa
NA	TRBV27	TRBJ2-1	NA	TGTGCCAGCAGTTTTTACAGGTCAAGGGAGCAGTTCTTC	CASSFYRSREQFF
TRBD2	TRBV27	TRBJ2-5	NA	TGTGCCAGCAGTTTGCGGGGGAGGTACCAAGAGACCCAGTACTTC	CASSLRGRYQETQYF
NA	TRBV24-1	TRBJ2-2	NA	TGTGCCACCAGTGATTTGTATCGGTCCACCGGGGAGCTGTTTTTT	CATSDLYRSTGELFF
NA	TRBV4-1	TRBJ2-7	few	TGCGCCAGCAGCCTAGACGGGGGGCTGGAGGAGCAGTACTTC	CASSLDGGLEEQYF
NA	TRBV4-3	TRBJ1-2	NA	TGCGCCAGCAGCCCCAAATGGGGGGACTATGGCTACACCTTC	CASSPKWGDYGYTF
NA	TRBV7-9	TRBJ2-2	NA	TGTGCCAGCAGAAATAAAGTCACCGGGGAGCTGTTTTTT	CASRNKVTGELFF
NA	TRBV28	TRBJ1-6	NA	TGTGCCAGCAGTCCCCATGGATCGTCGAATTTGGCCCTCCACTTT	CASSPHGSSNLALHF
TRBD1	TRBV11-2	TRBJ1-1	NA	TGTGCCAGCAGCCCCCAGGGGGTTAACACTGAAGCTTTCTTT	CASSPQGVNTEAFF
TRBD1	TRBV9	TRBJ2-7	NA	TGTGCCAGCAGCGCCGGGGGACAGGGCCCTTCGAGGGAGCAGTACTTC	CASSAGGQGPSREQYF
NA	TRBV9	TRBJ1-4	NA	TGTGCCAGCAGCAGAACTAATGAAAAACTGTTTTTT	CASSRTNEKLFF
TRBD1	TRBV6-5	TRBJ2-7	NA	TGTGCCAGCAGAGGACAGGGGATCCACGAGCAGTACTTC	CASRGQGIHEQYF
NA	TRBV5-1	TRBJ2-7	once	TGCGCCAGCAGCTTGGGGCAGGGACTCTACGAGCAGTACTTC	CASSLGQGLYEQYF
NA	TRBV7-8	TRBJ1-1	once	TGTGCCAGCAGCTTAGCCCCGGGGAGGAACACTGAAGCTTTCTTT	CASSLAPGRNTEAFF
NA	TRBV2	TRBJ2-1	NA	TGTGCCAGCATTGTGTCGGGCTCCTACAATGAGCAGTTCTTC	CASIVSGSYNEQFF
NA	TRBV14	TRBJ2-7	NA	TGTGCCAGCAGCCTGGACAGTTGGAACGAGCAGTACTTC	CASSLDSWNEQYF
TRBD1	TRBV20-1	TRBJ1-2	once	TGCAGTGCTAGTGACAGGGTGAATGGCTACACCTTC	CSASDRVNGYTF
NA	TRBV27	TRBJ2-2	NA	TGTGCCAGCAGTCTAGGACCTTATAACACCGGGGAGCTGTTTTTT	CASSLGPYNTGELFF
NA	TRBV5-1	TRBJ2-5	few	TGCGCCAGCAGCTTGGCCTCAGGGGCTCGAGAGACCCAGTACTTC	CASSLASGARETQYF
TRBD2	TRBV18	TRBJ2-5	NA	TGTGCCAGCTCACCTCGGAAAGCGGGAATGGAAGAGACCCAGTACTTC	CASSPRKAGMEETQYF
TRBD1	TRBV5-6	TRBJ1-2	NA	TGTGCCAGCAGCCCGTTCAGGGACAGGGGAGACTATGGCTACACCTTC	CASSPFRDRGDYGYTF
TRBD2	TRBV6-2/TRBV6-3	TRBJ2-7	few	TGTGCCAGCAGTCCCACAGCGGGGTCCGACGAGCAGTACTTC	CASSPTAGSDEQYF
NA	TRBV6-6	TRBJ1-6	NA	TGTGCCAGCAGTTACTCCGGGTCTTCCCTCCACTTT	CASSYSGSSLHF
NA	TRBV28	TRBJ2-3	NA	TGTGCCAGCAGCCCGGGGGCAGATACGCAGTATTTT	CASSPGADTQYF
TRBD1	TRBV12-3/TRBV12-4	TRBJ1-2	NA	TGTGCCAGCAGCATCAGACAGGGGGATGGCTACACCTTC	CASSIRQGDGYTF
NA	TRBV9	TRBJ1-3	NA	TGTGCCAGCAGCGTTTCTTCTAGGACAGTCAGAAACACCATATATTTT	CASSVSSRTVRNTIYF
NA	TRBV29-1	TRBJ2-3	NA	TGCAGCGTTGTCACAAGCACAGATACGCAGTATTTT	CSVVTSTDTQYF
TRBD2	TRBV7-2	TRBJ2-1	once	TGTGCCAGCAGTCGAACTAGCGACTTCTACTCAGCCTACAATGAGCAGTTCTTC	CASSRTSDFYSAYNEQFF
TRBD1	TRBV6-5	TRBJ1-2	NA	TGTGCCAGCAGTCGAGCGGGACAGGGGGGCTATGGCTACACCTTC	CASSRAGQGGYGYTF